Listed below are T cell receptor beta chains from one sample, sequenced in a study of T cells in Graves' hyperthyroidism and ophthalmopathy. TCRdb called the multiplex PCR reads again in MiXCR, with one record for every CDR3 protein. The sample has about 210,000 distinct CDR3 sequences, 17% seen once. The sample comprised blood. The source is a man aged 50-59 years with Graves' hyperthyroidism. Both conserved end residues are part of each CDR3.

TRBJ2-7 | TRBV10-3 | CAISESNTGATYEQYF
TRBJ2-3 | TRBV10-1 | CASSEFLAGTDTQYF
TRBJ2-7 | TRBV20-1 | CSAISEGGQLYEQYF
TRBJ2-7 | TRBV27 | CASSPPDRAYEQYF
TRBJ2-7 | TRBV30 | CAWSAGYEQYF
TRBJ2-1 | TRBV27 | CASRGTLGSYNEQFF
TRBJ2-6 | TRBV2 | CASMERGSGANVLTF
TRBJ1-6 | TRBV19 | CASSITGEYSPLHF
TRBJ2-3 | TRBV7-3 | CASSLIQARGGADTQYF
TRBJ2-7 | TRBV3-1 | CASSQSPGPSYEQYF
TRBJ1-1 | TRBV24-1 | CATTNPGQRNTEAFF
TRBJ2-1 | TRBV27 | CASRPLYNEQFF
TRBJ2-2 | TRBV7-3 | CASSLRSDANTGELFF
TRBJ2-4 | TRBV24-1 | CATSGRTGPDIQYF
TRBJ1-1 | TRBV20-1 | CSARSRQGSTEAFF
TRBJ2-4 | TRBV10-2 | CASRGTTLAKNIQYF
TRBJ2-7 | TRBV12-3/TRBV12-4 | CASSPTSGRIKAYEQYF
TRBJ1-6 | TRBV11-3 | CASSFGTDNSPLHF
TRBJ2-6 | TRBV11-1 | CASSLALGAGGANVLTF
TRBJ2-2 | TRBV4-1 | CASTHGGRSGELFF
TRBJ2-5 | TRBV20-1 | CSARGTRGSQETQYF
TRBJ2-7 | TRBV9 | CASSVRGNRGGGSYEQYF
TRBJ2-7 | TRBV6-1 | CASSYTGAASEQYF
TRBJ1-6 | TRBV11-1 | CASSFTNNSPLHF
TRBJ2-1 | TRBV4-3 | CASSQRAWASGTYNEQFF
TRBJ2-7 | TRBV6-1 | CASRTGGLVYEQYF
TRBJ1-5 | TRBV18 | CASSPETGGRRPQHF
TRBJ2-3 | TRBV24-1 | CATSDPDTQYF
TRBJ2-1 | TRBV7-9 | CASSPGTSGSDEQFF
TRBJ1-4 | TRBV20-1 | CSARDPTSEKLFF
TRBJ2-2 | TRBV4-2 | CASSQGRELTGELFF
TRBJ2-1 | TRBV9 | CASSVGPNNNEQFF
TRBJ1-5 | TRBV2 | CASKRSLLWAQHF
TRBJ2-7 | TRBV27 | CASSSTGVEQYF
TRBJ1-1 | TRBV5-1 | CASSVHGISDTEAFF
TRBJ2-1 | TRBV6-2/TRBV6-3 | CASSYAVWPSDNEQFF
TRBJ2-5 | TRBV7-2 | CASSPGTSRYQETQYF
TRBJ2-3 | TRBV10-3 | CAISATGQGPTDTQYF
TRBJ1-6 | TRBV4-1 | CASGVRTDRNSPLHF
TRBJ2-5 | TRBV4-1 | CASSRLAGEPQYF
TRBJ2-5 | TRBV3-1 | CASSRRGRGSSLETQYF